This T cell receptor beta chain was recorded in a study of cytomegalovirus exposure and HLA in healthy donors. Germline-derived CDR1 and CDR2 are LNHDA and SQIVND (reference sequence). This CDR3 is 14 amino acids long. Trimming removed 8 bases from V and 5 bases from J; junction bases left unmatched: 5. Both 60 Vbeta primers and 13 Jbeta primers went into the PCR. Measured with immunoSEQ multiplex PCR; TCRdb has only the in-frame clones, and not every one. The sample gives 97,000 or so clones, roughly 80% of which show up once; 8.5% to 10% is in the top ten. The source of this sequence is a male donor in good health and CMV-seropositive. The sequenced material came from PBMCs. This rearrangement joins TRBV19 to TRBJ2-2, with 10 bases fitting TRBD1. This CDR3 is CASRQGAGTGELFF. CDR3 coding DNA: TGTGCCAGTCGACAGGGGGCAGGGACCGGGGAGCTGTTTTTT. The full variable domain, in which reference TRBV19 and TRBJ2-2 provide the parts outside the CDR3, is DGGITQSPKYLFRKEGQNVTLSCEQNLNHDAMYWYRQDPGQGLRLIYYSQIVNDFQKGDIAEGYSVSREKKESFPLTVTSAQKNPTAFYLCASRQGAGTGELFFGEGSRLTVL.